The clone carrying this T cell receptor beta chain was seen only a few times. Its antigen is undetermined. This sample was taken from a study of T cell repertoires in cytomegalovirus infection. Study summary: It was recently identified HLA-C-restricted and well-studied HLA-B-restricted CMV epitopes that the study used. An indication of both CMV infection and matching HLA type came from public TCR beta signatures.

Study findings and constraints: HLA-C-restricted, CMV-specific TCR beta clonotypes were dominant ex vivo. CMV carriers having the relevant HLA were flagged by cumulative public TCR beta family frequency.

TCRdb reprocessed the reads via MiXCR and lists one record per CDR3 protein. The sample includes roughly 990,000 distinct CDR3 sequences, about 33% seen only once; the top ten take roughly 13%. The sample was cultured CD8+ T cells from PBMCs, taken from culture after CMV antigen stimulation. This clonotype was obtained from a human donor in good health (CMV status not recorded). Some clones in this sample may be carry-over from other donors' samples.

Written as DNA, the CDR3 is TGTGCTAGTGGTTTTTCGTATAATGAGCAGTTCTTC. Translating gives CASGFSYNEQFF. This chain connects TRBV12-5 to TRBJ2-1, with D hard to call. The CDR3 totals 12 residues. Trimming took off 3 bases at V and 7 bases at J, with 7 bases between the two ends. Per germline, CDR1 LGHNT and CDR2 FRNRAP.